The clone carrying this T cell receptor (beta chain) showed up just a few times. The germline gives CDR1 SNHLY, CDR2 FYNNEI. V dropped 5 bases and J dropped 2 bases, with 18 bases sitting between them. The CDR3 extends over 17 amino acids. This record comes from a study of T-cell reconstitution after alpha-beta-depleted transplantation in children. Preparing the TCRbeta library involved the use of unique molecular identifiers. TCRdb analysed the PCR reads with MiXCR anew, one entry per CDR3 protein. The sample consists of about 540,000 distinct CDR3 sequences, around 16% of them appearing once. The rearrangement uses TRBV2 and TRBJ2-2; perhaps D is TRBD1 or TRBD2 (5 bases each). The receptor was derived from a human donor who donated a stem cell graft to a child with acute lymphoblastic leukemia. The sample in question was PBMCs from the stem cell graft donor, obtained from the stem cell graft. The CDR3 spells CASSSGTKDFNTGELFF. The DNA for the CDR3 is TGTGCCAGCAGTTCCGGGACGAAGGATTTCAACACCGGGGAGCTGTTTTTT.